Below, 14 T cell receptor beta chains from the same sample are listed, as sequenced in a study of beta chain features in type 1 diabetes. Expressed TCRB transcripts got sequenced, as all isolated RNA was reverse transcribed. Here immunoSEQ multiplex PCR was the method, and the copy in TCRdb shows in-frame clones only, minus some. The sample contains 250,000 to 350,000 clones, 13% to 15% of which appear only once. The sample was central memory CD4+ T cells from blood. The receptors originated from a man aged 30 to 39 in good health.

A remark on this clone: This could be a read error, since a much larger clone is one nucleotide away. The chain employs TRBV7-2 and TRBJ2-5; D is unclear. The ends were cut back, 4 bases at V and 4 bases at J, with 7 bases in the middle. Germline CDR1 SGHTA, CDR2 FQGNSA. CDR3 length: 12 amino acids. The CDR3 DNA reads as TGTGCCAGCAGCTCCTACCCAGAGACCCAGTACTTC. Translating gives CASSSYPETQYF.

This clone was detected ten times or more. This chain connects TRBV4-2 to TRBJ2-5, with 8 nucleotides matching TRBD2. The CDR3 has 15 residues. Germline V gives CDR1 LGHNA, CDR2 YNFKEQ. V lost 1 base and J lost 0; bases outside the gene matches: 1. Written as DNA, the CDR3 is TGTGCCAGCAGCCAAGTAGCGGGGAACCAAGAGACCCAGTACTTC. Its translation: CASSQVAGNQETQYF.

This clone was recorded at least ten times. The rearrangement joins TRBV7-9 to TRBJ2-3; 7 bases are a match to TRBD2. The germline V gene encodes CDR1 SEHNR and CDR2 FQNEAQ (reference sequence). The trim removed 6 bases at V and 2 bases at J, leaving 2 bases unmatched. The CDR3 is 13 residues long. The DNA for the CDR3 is TGTGCCAGCAGGCTAGCGGCCACAGATACGCAGTATTTT. Translating it yields CASRLAATDTQYF.

This rearrangement joins TRBV7-9 to TRBJ1-1, with D perhaps TRBD1 (5 bases). In germline, CDR1 is SEHNR, CDR2 FQNEAQ (reference sequence). CDR3 length: 14 residues. Trimming shortened V by 1 base and J by 5 bases, and 11 bases separated the two germline ends. The CDR3 here is CASSLDGADTEAFF. Written as DNA, the CDR3 is TGTGCCAGCAGCTTAGATGGGGCGGATACTGAAGCTTTCTTT.

Concerning this clone: Germline and junction disagree at one end, which may indicate a read error. This CDR3 is CASSHSGTLGEQFF. The CDR3 nucleotides are TGTGCCAGCAGTCACTCGGGGACCCTCGGGGAGCAGTTCTTC. The chain uses TRBV6-5 and TRBJ2-1; tentatively, D is TRBD1 or TRBD2 (5 bases each). The germline V gene encodes CDR1 MNHEY and CDR2 SVGAGI. The CDR3 extends over 14 amino acids.

This clone has a handful of counts. V is TRBV25-1 and J is TRBJ2-5, with TRBD2 matching 8 bases. The CDR3 is 16 amino acids. Trimming removed 4 bases from V and 1 base from J; junction bases left unmatched: 8. CDR1 and CDR2 from the germline V gene are MGHDK and SYGVNS. The CDR3 nucleotides are TGTGCCAGCAGTGCGGGACTAGGAGGTACCCAAGAGACCCAGTACTTC. Translated: CASSAGLGGTQETQYF.

The chain has TRBV11-2 and TRBJ2-6; D may correspond to TRBD1 or TRBD2 (5 bases each). The germline gives CDR1 SGHAT, CDR2 FQNNGV. Trimming pared 0 bases from V and 1 base from J, leaving 10 bases between. This CDR3 region has 17 residues. The chain's CDR3 is CASSLEGRLSGANVLTF. The CDR3 DNA is TGTGCCAGCAGCTTAGAGGGACGGCTTTCTGGGGCCAACGTCCTGACTTTC.

The chain couples TRBV7-8 to TRBJ1-5, with D maybe TRBD1 (5 bases). V was clipped by 1 base and J by 3 bases, with 10 bases between them. There are 15 residues in the CDR3. Germline CDR1 reads SGHVS; CDR2 reads FQNEAQ. The CDR3 is CASSLGPGHNQPQHF. The CDR3 bases are TGTGCCAGCAGCTTAGGTCCAGGACACAATCAGCCCCAGCATTTT.

The rearrangement joins TRBV7-2 to TRBJ2-2, with D possibly being TRBD1 (5 bases). Deletions cut 6 bases from V and 2 bases from J, with 10 bases between. CDR3 length: 14 residues. Germline CDR1 SGHTA, CDR2 FQGNSA. The CDR3 DNA reads TGTGCCAGCAGAAGGACACCTAACACCGGGGAGCTGTTTTTT. Protein sequence: CASRRTPNTGELFF.

V and J are TRBV27 and TRBJ1-1; D is undetermined. This CDR3 has 13 amino acids. V lost 4 bases and J 5 bases, leaving 11 bases between the germline ends. Germline CDR1 is MNHEY and CDR2 is SMNVEV (reference sequence). The CDR3 region is CASSYTTGTEAFF. The CDR3 DNA reads TGTGCCAGCAGTTATACTACGGGGACTGAAGCTTTCTTT.

CDR3 in amino acids: CASSVGGRDSQETQYF. For the CDR3, the DNA is TGTGCCAGCAGCGTAGGGGGGCGGGACTCACAAGAGACCCAGTACTTC. The chain recombines TRBV9 with TRBJ2-5; D assignment may be TRBD1 or TRBD2 (6 bases each). The CDR3 runs to 16 residues. V gave up 0 bases and J gave up 2 bases, with 14 bases separating them. The germline CDR1 and CDR2 sequences are SGDLS and YYNGEE.

CDR3: CASSSYPSSTEAFF. In DNA, the CDR3 is TGTGCCAGCAGCTCCTACCCTTCCAGCACTGAAGCTTTCTTT. The rearrangement joins TRBV7-9 to TRBJ1-1; D ambiguous. Germline lookup yields CDR1 SEHNR and CDR2 FQNEAQ (reference sequence). CDR3 length: 14 amino acids. V dropped 4 bases and J dropped 4 bases, with 13 bases sitting between them. Variable domain in full (rest from reference TRBV7-9 and TRBJ1-1): DTGVSQNPRHKITKRGQNVTFRCDPISEHNRLYWYRQTLGQGPEFLTYFQNEAQLEKSRLLSDRFSAERPKGSFSTLEIQRTEQGDSAMYLCASSSYPSSTEAFFGQGTRLTVV.

This clone was seen only a few times. The chain recombines TRBV7-2 with TRBJ2-1; no firm D call. Trimming removed 0 bases from V and 4 bases from J, with 10 bases in between. Germline lookup yields CDR1 SGHTA and CDR2 FQGNSA. This CDR3 region has 15 residues. In DNA, the CDR3 is TGTGCCAGCAGCTTAGCTGCGGAACCTTACAATGAGCAGTTCTTC. This translates into CASSLAAEPYNEQFF.

The rearrangement links TRBV5-8 to TRBJ2-5, with D hard to call. V lost 4 bases and J 1 base, leaving 17 bases between the germline ends. Germline V gene data show CDR1 as SGHTS and CDR2 as YDEGEE. CDR3 length equals 16 residues. The CDR3 coding sequence is TGTGCCAGCAGCCCCTTCCCAGCGACCACCCAAGAGACCCAGTACTTC. Its protein is CASSPFPATTQETQYF.